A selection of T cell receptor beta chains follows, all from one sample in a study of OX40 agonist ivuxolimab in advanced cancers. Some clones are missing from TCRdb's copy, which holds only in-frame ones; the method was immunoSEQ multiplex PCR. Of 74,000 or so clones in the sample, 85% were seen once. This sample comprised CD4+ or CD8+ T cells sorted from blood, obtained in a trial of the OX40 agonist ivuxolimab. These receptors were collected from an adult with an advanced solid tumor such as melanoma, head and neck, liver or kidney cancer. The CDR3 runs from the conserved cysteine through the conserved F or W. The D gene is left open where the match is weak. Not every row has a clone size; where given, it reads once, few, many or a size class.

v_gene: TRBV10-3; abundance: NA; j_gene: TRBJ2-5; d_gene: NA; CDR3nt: TGTGCCATCAGTGAGTCCGAGGGTAGGGAGACCCAGTACTTC; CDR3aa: CAISESEGRETQYF
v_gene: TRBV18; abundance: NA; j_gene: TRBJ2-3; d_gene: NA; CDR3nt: TGTGCCAGCTCACCACCGGGGTCTGGCACAGATACGCAGTATTTT; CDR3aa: CASSPPGSGTDTQYF
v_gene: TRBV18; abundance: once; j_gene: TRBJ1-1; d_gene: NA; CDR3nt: TGTGCCAGCTCACTCAGTCCCGATAACACTGAAGCTTTCTTT; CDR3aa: CASSLSPDNTEAFF
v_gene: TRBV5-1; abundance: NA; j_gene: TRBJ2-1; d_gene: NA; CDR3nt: TGCGCCAGCAGCTTGGCCTCGGGCGGGATCCCAAACAATGAGCAGTTCTTC; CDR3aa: CASSLASGGIPNNEQFF
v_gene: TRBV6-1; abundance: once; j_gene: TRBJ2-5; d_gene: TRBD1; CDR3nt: TGTGCCAGCAGTGGGGACAGGGGGAGACAGACCCAGTACTTC; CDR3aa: CASSGDRGRQTQYF
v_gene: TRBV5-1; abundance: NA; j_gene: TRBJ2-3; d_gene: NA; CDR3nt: TGCGCCAGCAGCTTGTATTTCGCTCATCCCACAGATACGCAGTATTTT; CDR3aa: CASSLYFAHPTDTQYF
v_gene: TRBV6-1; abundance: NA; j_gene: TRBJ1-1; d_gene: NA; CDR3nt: TGTGCCGAACCCCTGGGGGGTAGCACTGAAGCTTTCTTT; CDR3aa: CAEPLGGSTEAFF
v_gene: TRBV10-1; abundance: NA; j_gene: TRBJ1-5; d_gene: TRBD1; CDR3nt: TGCGCCAGCAGCCGAGGGACAGACGCTGATCAGCCCCAGCATTTT; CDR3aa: CASSRGTDADQPQHF
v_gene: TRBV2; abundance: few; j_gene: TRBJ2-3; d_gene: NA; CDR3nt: TGTGCCAGCGTAATGGAGCTTGTGTCGGATACGCAGTATTTT; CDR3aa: CASVMELVSDTQYF
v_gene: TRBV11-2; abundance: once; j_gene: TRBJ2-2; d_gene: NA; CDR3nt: TGTGCCAGCAGCTTAGATTACGGGGGCGCGAACACCGGGGAGCTGTTTTTT; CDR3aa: CASSLDYGGANTGELFF
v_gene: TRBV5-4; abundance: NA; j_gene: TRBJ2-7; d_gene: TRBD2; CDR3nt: TGTGCCAGCAGCCTGGGGGGGACTACCCCCTACGAGCAGTACTTC; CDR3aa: CASSLGGTTPYEQYF
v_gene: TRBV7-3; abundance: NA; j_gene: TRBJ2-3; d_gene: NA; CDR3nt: TGTGCCAGCAGTCAGCAGGGTCACACAGATACGCAGTATTTT; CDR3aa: CASSQQGHTDTQYF
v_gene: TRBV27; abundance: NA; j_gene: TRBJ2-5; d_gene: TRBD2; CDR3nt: TGTGCCAGCGCGGACCGCGGGGGAGCTGAAGAGACCCAGTACTTC; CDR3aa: CASADRGGAEETQYF
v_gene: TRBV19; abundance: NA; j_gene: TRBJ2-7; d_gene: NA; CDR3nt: TGTGCCAGTAGTATAAGGGACCGTCCCTACGAGCAGTACTTC; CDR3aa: CASSIRDRPYEQYF
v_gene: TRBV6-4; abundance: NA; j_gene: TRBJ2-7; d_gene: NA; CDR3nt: TGTGCCAGCAGTCTCCCTCCGTCGAGGGCCCTAGGAGTCGGCGAGCAGTACTTC; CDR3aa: CASSLPPSRALGVGEQYF
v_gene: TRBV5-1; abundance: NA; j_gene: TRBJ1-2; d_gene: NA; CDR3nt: TGCGCCAGCAGCTTGGTTCCCGGGACCGAGTATGGCTACACCTTC; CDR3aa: CASSLVPGTEYGYTF
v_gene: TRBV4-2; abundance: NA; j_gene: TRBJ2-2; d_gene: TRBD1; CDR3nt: TGTGCCAGCAGCTTGGGACAGGGTCAAACCGGGGAGCTGTTTTTT; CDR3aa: CASSLGQGQTGELFF
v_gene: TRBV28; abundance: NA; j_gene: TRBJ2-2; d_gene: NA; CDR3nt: TGTGCCAGCTTCAGGGGGGGGCCCACGGGTTTGACCGGGGAGCTGTTTTTT; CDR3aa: CASFRGGPTGLTGELFF
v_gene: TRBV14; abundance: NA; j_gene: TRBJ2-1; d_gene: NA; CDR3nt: TGTGCCAGCAGCCCGTCTTGGGGTGAGCAGTTCTTC; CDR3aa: CASSPSWGEQFF
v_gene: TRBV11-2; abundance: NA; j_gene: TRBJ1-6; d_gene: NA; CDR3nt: TGTGCCAGCAGCCCGTGGCTTATGAATTCACCCCTCCACTTT; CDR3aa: CASSPWLMNSPLHF
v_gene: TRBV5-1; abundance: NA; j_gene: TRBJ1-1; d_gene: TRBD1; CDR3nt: TGCGCCAGCAGCACCCTACCGACAGGGGAGAACACTGAAGCTTTCTTT; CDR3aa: CASSTLPTGENTEAFF
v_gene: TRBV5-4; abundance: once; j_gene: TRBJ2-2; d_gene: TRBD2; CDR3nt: TGTGCCAGCAGCTTGGGCGGGAGAGGGAACACCGGGGAGCTGTTTTTT; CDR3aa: CASSLGGRGNTGELFF
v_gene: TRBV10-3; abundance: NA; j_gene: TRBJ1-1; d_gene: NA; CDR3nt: TGTGCCATCACGACCGACTCGGGGGGTGGAAACACTGAAGCTTTCTTT; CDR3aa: CAITTDSGGGNTEAFF
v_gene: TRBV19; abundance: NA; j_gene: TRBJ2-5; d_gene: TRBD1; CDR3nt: TGTGCCAGTAGAAATAGGGGGCGCCGATCTTCCGAGACCCAGTACTTC; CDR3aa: CASRNRGRRSSETQYF
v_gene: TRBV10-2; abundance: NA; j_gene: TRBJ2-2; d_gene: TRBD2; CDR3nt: TGCGCCAGCAGTGTCGCGGGAGGGCCGGGCACCGGGGAGCTGTTTTTT; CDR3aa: CASSVAGGPGTGELFF